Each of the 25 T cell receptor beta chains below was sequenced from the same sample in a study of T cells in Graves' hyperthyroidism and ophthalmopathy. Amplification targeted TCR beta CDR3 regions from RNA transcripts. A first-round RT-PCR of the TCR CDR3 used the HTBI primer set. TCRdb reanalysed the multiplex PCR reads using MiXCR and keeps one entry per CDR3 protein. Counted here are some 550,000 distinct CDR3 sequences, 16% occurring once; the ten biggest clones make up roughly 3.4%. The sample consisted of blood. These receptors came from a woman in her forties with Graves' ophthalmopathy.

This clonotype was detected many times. The CDR3 DNA reads as TGTGCCAGCAGCCGTGACGCAGGCGAGGATGGCTACACCTTC. Its translation: CASSRDAGEDGYTF. The chain combines TRBV3-1 with TRBJ1-2, with unresolved D. Trimming pared 4 bases from V and 6 bases from J, leaving 15 bases between. Germline CDR1 reads LGHDT; CDR2 reads YNNKEL (reference sequence). The CDR3 length is 14 residues.

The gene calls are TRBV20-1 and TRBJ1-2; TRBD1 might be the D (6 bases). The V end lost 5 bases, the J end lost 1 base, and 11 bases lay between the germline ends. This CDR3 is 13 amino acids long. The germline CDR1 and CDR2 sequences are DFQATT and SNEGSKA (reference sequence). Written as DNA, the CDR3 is TGCAGTGCTGCGCGCAGGGGTAACTATGGCTACACCTTC. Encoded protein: CSAARRGNYGYTF.

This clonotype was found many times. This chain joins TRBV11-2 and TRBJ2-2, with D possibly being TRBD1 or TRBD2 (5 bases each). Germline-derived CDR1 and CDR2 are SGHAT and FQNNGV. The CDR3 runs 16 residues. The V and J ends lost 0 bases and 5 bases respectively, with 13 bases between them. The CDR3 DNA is TGTGCCAGCAGCTTAGAGGGGACGGCAACGACCGGGGAGCTGTTTTTT. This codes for CASSLEGTATTGELFF.

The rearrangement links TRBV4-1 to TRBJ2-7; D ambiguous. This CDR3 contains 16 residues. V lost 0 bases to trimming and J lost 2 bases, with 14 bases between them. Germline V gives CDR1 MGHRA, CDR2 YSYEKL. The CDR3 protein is CASSQDRTEQAYEQYF. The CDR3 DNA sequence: TGCGCCAGCAGCCAAGATCGAACAGAACAAGCCTACGAGCAGTACTTC.

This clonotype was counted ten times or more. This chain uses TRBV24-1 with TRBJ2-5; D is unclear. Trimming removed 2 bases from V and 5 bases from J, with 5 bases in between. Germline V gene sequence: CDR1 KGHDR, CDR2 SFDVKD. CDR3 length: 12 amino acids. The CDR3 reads CATSDYGETQYF. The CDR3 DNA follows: TGTGCCACCAGTGATTATGGGGAGACCCAGTACTTC.

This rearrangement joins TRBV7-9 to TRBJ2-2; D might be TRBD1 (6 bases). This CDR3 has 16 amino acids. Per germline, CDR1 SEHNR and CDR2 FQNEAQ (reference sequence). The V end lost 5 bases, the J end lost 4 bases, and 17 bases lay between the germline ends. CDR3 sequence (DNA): TGTGCCAGCAGCAAACAGGGCACAGGGCGCACCGGGGAGCTGTTTTTT. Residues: CASSKQGTGRTGELFF.

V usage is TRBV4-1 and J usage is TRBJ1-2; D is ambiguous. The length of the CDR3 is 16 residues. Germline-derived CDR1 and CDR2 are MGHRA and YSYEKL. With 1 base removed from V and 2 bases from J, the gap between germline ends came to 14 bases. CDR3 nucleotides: TGCGCCAGCAGCCAAGTGGGTCAGCGGAAGAACTATGGCTACACCTTC. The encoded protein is CASSQVGQRKNYGYTF.

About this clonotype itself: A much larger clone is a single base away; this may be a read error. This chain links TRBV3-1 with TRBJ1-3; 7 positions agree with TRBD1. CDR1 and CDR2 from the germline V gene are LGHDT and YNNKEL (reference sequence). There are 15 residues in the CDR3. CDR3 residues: CAGSLDRFSGNTIYF. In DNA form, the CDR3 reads TGTGCCGGCAGCCTGGACAGGTTCTCTGGAAACACCATATATTTT.

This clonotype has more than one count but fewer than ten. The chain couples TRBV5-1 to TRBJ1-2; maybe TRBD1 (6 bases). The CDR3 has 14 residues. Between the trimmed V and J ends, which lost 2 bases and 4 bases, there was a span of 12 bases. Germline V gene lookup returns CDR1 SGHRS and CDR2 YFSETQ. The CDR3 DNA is TGCGCCAGCAGCTTTAGAGGGGGGCTCTATGGCTACACCTTC. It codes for CASSFRGGLYGYTF.

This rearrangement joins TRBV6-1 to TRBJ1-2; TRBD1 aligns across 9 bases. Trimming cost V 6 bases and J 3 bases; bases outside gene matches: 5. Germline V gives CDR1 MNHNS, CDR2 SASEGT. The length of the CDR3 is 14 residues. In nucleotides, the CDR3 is TGTGCCAGCAGATCGACAGGGGGATACTATGGCTACACCTTC. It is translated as CASRSTGGYYGYTF.

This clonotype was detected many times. This CDR3 is CASSPGPTDTQYF. The CDR3 DNA reads TGTGCCAGCAGCCCGGGCCCCACAGATACGCAGTATTTT. This rearrangement joins TRBV6-4 to TRBJ2-3; D not certain. V gave up 6 bases and J gave up 2 bases, with 9 bases separating them. Germline V gene sequence: CDR1 MRHNA, CDR2 SNTAGT. This CDR3 spans 13 amino acids.

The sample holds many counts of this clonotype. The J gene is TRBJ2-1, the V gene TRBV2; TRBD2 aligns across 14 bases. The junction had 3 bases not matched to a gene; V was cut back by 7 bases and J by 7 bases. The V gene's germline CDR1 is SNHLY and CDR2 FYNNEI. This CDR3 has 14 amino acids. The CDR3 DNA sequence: TGTGCCAGCATTGGGACTAGCGGGAGTAATGAGCAGTTCTTC. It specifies CASIGTSGSNEQFF. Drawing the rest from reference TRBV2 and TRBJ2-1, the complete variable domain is EPEVTQTPSHQVTQMGQEVILRCVPISNHLYFYWYRQILGQKVEFLVSFYNNEISEKSEIFDDQFSVERPDGSNFTLKIRSTKLEDSAMYFCASIGTSGSNEQFFGPGTRLTVL.

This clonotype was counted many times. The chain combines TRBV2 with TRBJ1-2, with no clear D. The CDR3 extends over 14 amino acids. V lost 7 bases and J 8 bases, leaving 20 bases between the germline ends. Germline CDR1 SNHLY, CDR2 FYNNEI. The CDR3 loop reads CASTGWVRQVGYTF. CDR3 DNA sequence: TGTGCCAGCACAGGATGGGTCAGGCAAGTCGGCTACACCTTC.

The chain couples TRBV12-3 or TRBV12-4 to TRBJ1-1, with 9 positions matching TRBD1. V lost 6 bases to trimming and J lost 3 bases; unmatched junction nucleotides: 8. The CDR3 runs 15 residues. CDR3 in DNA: TGTGCCAGCAGGACGACAGGGGGTGAGGACACTGAAGCTTTCTTT. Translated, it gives CASRTTGGEDTEAFF.

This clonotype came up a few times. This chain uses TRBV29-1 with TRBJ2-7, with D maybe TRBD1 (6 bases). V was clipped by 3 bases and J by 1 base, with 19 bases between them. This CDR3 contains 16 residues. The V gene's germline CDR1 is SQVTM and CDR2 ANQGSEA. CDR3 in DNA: TGCAGCGTTGACGGCAGGTCATCCAGGGGATCCTACGAGCAGTACTTC. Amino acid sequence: CSVDGRSSRGSYEQYF.

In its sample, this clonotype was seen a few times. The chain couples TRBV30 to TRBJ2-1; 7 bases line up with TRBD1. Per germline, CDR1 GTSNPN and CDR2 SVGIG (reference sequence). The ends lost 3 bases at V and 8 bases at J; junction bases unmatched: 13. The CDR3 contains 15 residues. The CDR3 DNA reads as TGTGCCTGGAGCCGACTCAAGACAGGGATACATGAGCAGTTCTTC. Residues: CAWSRLKTGIHEQFF.

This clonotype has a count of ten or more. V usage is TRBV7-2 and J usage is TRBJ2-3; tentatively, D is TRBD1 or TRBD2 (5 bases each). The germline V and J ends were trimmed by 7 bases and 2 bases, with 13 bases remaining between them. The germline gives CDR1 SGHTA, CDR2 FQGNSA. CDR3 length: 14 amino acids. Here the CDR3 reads CASTLGDHTDTQYF. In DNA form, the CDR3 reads TGTGCCAGCACTCTTGGGGACCACACAGATACGCAGTATTTT.

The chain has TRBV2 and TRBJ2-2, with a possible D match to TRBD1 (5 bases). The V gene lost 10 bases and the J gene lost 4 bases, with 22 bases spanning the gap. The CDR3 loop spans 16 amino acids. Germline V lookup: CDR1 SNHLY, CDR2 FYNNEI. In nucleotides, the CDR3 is TGTGCCACACGACCATCTGACGCAGGGTTCACCGGGGAGCTGTTTTTT. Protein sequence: CATRPSDAGFTGELFF.

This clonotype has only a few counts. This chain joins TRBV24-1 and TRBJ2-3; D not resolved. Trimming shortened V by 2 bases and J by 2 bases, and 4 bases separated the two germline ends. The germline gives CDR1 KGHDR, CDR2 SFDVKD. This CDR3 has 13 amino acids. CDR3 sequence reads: CATSDSHTDTQYF. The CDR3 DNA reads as TGTGCCACCAGTGATTCCCACACAGATACGCAGTATTTT.

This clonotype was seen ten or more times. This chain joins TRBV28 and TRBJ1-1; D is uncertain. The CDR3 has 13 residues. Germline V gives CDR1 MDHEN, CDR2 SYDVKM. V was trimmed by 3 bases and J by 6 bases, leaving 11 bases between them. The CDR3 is CASSLQPLPEAFF. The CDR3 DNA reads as TGTGCCAGCAGTTTGCAGCCATTGCCTGAAGCTTTCTTT.

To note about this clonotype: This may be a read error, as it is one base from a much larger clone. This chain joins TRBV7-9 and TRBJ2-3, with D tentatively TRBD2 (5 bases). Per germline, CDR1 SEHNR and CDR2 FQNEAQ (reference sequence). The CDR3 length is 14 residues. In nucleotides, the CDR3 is TGTGCCAGCAACTTAGAGCGGTCCACAGATACGCAGTATTTT. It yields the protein CASNLERSTDTQYF. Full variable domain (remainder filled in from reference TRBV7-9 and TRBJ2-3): DTGVSQNPRHKITKRGQNVTFRCDPISEHNRLYWYRQTLGQGPEFLTYFQNEAQLEKSRLLSDRFSAERPKGSFSTLEIQRTEQGDSAMYLCASNLERSTDTQYFGPGTRLTVL.

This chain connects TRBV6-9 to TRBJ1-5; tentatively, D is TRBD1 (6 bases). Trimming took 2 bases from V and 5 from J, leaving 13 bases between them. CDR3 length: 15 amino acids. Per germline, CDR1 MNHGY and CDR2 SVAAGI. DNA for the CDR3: TGTGCCAGCAGTTATGGGTGGGGGCCCGATCAGCCCCAGCATTTT. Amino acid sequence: CASSYGWGPDQPQHF.

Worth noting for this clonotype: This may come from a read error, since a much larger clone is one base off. The CDR3 sequence is CASIGAEAFF. The CDR3 DNA reads as TGTGCCAGCATTGGTGCTGAAGCTTTCTTT. The chain uses TRBV28 and TRBJ1-1; D not certain. This CDR3 is 10 amino acids long. V was clipped by 7 bases and J by 6 bases, with 6 bases between them. Germline CDR1 is MDHEN and CDR2 is SYDVKM.

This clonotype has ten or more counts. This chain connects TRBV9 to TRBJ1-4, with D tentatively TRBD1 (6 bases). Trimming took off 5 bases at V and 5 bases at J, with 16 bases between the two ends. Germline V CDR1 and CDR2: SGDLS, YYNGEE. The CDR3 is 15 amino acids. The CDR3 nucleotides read TGTGCCAGCAGTCCTAGGGGGGGCAGGAATGAAAAACTGTTTTTT. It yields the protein CASSPRGGRNEKLFF.

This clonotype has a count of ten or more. The CDR3 DNA reads TGTGCCAGCAGTTACCTAGCGGGAGGGGGTAATGAGCAGTTCTTC. This sequence encodes CASSYLAGGGNEQFF. The rearrangement links TRBV6-6 to TRBJ2-1, with 12 bases lining up with TRBD2. Trimming removed 2 bases from V and 7 bases from J; junction bases left unmatched: 3. Germline assignment: CDR1 MNHNY and CDR2 SVGAGI (reference sequence). The CDR3 consists of 15 residues.